A selection of T cell receptor beta chains follows, all from one sample in a study of cytomegalovirus exposure and HLA in healthy donors. The table came from immunoSEQ multiplex PCR; TCRdb's copy has only in-frame clones and leaves some out. Found here are some 98,000 clones, around a tenth of them singletons; the top ten hold 4.5% to 6.5%. The specimen was PBMCs. These receptors were taken from a man aged 50 to 59 in good health and CMV-seropositive. CDR3s include the opening cysteine and the closing phenylalanine or tryptophan. The order of the fields is D gene, clone size, V gene, J gene, CDR3 DNA, CDR3 protein. A D gene is named only where the DNA matches it firmly. Rows may omit the clone size; those that give it use once, few, many or a size class.

>NA|NA|TRBV29-1|TRBJ2-5
TGCAGCGTTACAGGGTGGGGTGTAGTAGAGACCCAGTACTTC
CSVTGWGVVETQYF
>NA|few|TRBV5-6|TRBJ2-5
TGTGCCAGCAGCTTCTGGGAGGTAGAGACCCAGTACTTC
CASSFWEVETQYF
>TRBD2|NA|TRBV5-4|TRBJ2-5
TGTGCCAGCAGCTTGCTTGGGACTAGCGAAGAGACCCAGTACTTC
CASSLLGTSEETQYF
>TRBD2|few|TRBV28|TRBJ2-3
TGTGCCAGCAAGACTAGCGGGTCAGACACAGATACGCAGTATTTT
CASKTSGSDTDTQYF
>NA|few|TRBV5-1|TRBJ1-4
TGCGCCAGCACCATCGGTGCCAGGGCACAGGATGAAAAACTGTTTTTT
CASTIGARAQDEKLFF
>NA|NA|TRBV28|TRBJ2-7
TGTGCAGCGAGCCGGCAGAACGAGCAGTACTTC
CAASRQNEQYF
>NA|NA|TRBV12-5|TRBJ2-2
TGTGCTAGTGGTCCGGGTAGTACGAACACCGGGGAGCTGTTTTTT
CASGPGSTNTGELFF
>NA|few|TRBV5-6|TRBJ1-4
TGTGCCAGCAGCTTGGGTCGGACAGCAACTAATGAAAAACTGTTTTTT
CASSLGRTATNEKLFF
>NA|few|TRBV5-4|TRBJ2-2
TGTGCCAGCAGCTCCGGGGGCACCGGGGAGCTGTTTTTT
CASSSGGTGELFF
>TRBD2|NA|TRBV2|TRBJ2-7
TGTGCCAGCAGGGTTAGCGGGAAGTCCTACGAGCAGTACTTC
CASRVSGKSYEQYF
>NA|few|TRBV2|TRBJ2-2
TGTGCCAGCTGGTGGGAGACTAGTCCCACCGGGGAGCTGTTTTTT
CASWWETSPTGELFF
>TRBD1|few|TRBV30|TRBJ2-5
TGTGCCTGGAGCCTCCCTACAGGGGGCTTACAAGAGACCCAGTACTTC
CAWSLPTGGLQETQYF
>NA|few|TRBV14|TRBJ2-7
TGTGCCAGCAGCCCCCTGGGACATACATCCTACGAGCAGTACTTC
CASSPLGHTSYEQYF
>TRBD1|NA|TRBV2|TRBJ1-1
TGTGCCAGCACCCTGACAGGGGGCCTCCTTATATTCACTGAAGCTTTCTTT
CASTLTGGLLIFTEAFF
>NA|NA|TRBV6-6|TRBJ1-2
TGTGCCAGCAGTTACTCGGGAGACAACTATGGCTACACCTTC
CASSYSGDNYGYTF
>NA|NA|TRBV7-9|TRBJ2-2
TGTGCCAGCAGCTTGGGGAGCGTCACCGGGGAGCTGTTTTTT
CASSLGSVTGELFF
>TRBD1|NA|TRBV5-1|TRBJ2-1
TGCGCCAGCAGCCGGACAGGGGGCGACTACAATGAGCAGTTCTTC
CASSRTGGDYNEQFF
>NA|few|TRBV11-2|TRBJ1-2
TGTGCCAGCAGCTTAAAACAGCACTATGGCTACACCTTC
CASSLKQHYGYTF
>NA|few|TRBV28|TRBJ1-2
TGTGCCAGCAGTTTAAGCCTAACAGGGTTTAACTATGGCTACACCTTC
CASSLSLTGFNYGYTF
>TRBD1|few|TRBV30|TRBJ2-3
TGTGCCTGGAGAAGCTCGGGACAGGGAGATACGCAGTATTTT
CAWRSSGQGDTQYF
>TRBD1|few|TRBV7-2|TRBJ2-6
TGTGCCAGCAGCTTATGGGGACAGCCCACCTCTGGGGCCAACGTCCTGACTTTC
CASSLWGQPTSGANVLTF
>TRBD2|NA|TRBV19|TRBJ2-1
TGTGCCAGTCAGGCGGCGGCGGGAGGGCTTCGAAGGAATGAGCAGTTCTTC
CASQAAAGGLRRNEQFF
>TRBD1|few|TRBV9|TRBJ2-7
TGTGCCAGCAGCGACGGGACAGCATACGAGCAGTACTTC
CASSDGTAYEQYF
>TRBD1|few|TRBV14|TRBJ2-2
TGTGCCAGCAGACAATACGACAGGGGAATCGCCGGGGAGCTGTTTTTT
CASRQYDRGIAGELFF
>TRBD2|NA|TRBV10-2|TRBJ2-3
TGCGCCAGCAGGGCGGGGGGCACAGATACGCAGTATTTT
CASRAGGTDTQYF
>TRBD2|few|TRBV29-1|TRBJ2-7
TGCAGCGGAATTAAACTAGCGGGAGCGTCCTACGAGCAGTACTTC
CSGIKLAGASYEQYF
>NA|NA|TRBV5-1|TRBJ1-4
TGCGCCAGCAGCGCCTCAGGGGTGGGTAATGAAAAACTGTTTTTT
CASSASGVGNEKLFF
>NA|NA|TRBV11-2|TRBJ2-3
TGTGCCAGCAGCTTAGCGATAGCGGAGATCACAGATACGCAGTATTTT
CASSLAIAEITDTQYF